Below are 20 T cell receptor beta chains sequenced from a single sample in a study of cytomegalovirus exposure and HLA in healthy donors. Here immunoSEQ multiplex PCR was the method, and the copy in TCRdb shows in-frame clones only, minus some. The sample carries roughly 130,000 clones, 75% to 90% recorded once. Sequences were obtained from PBMCs. The receptor source for this set is a woman aged 25 to 45 in good health and CMV-seropositive.

This chain connects TRBV25-1 to TRBJ2-2, with 8 bases fitting TRBD1. V shed 3 bases and J 3 bases; nucleotides not matched to a gene: 3. The CDR3 length is 15 residues. The germline CDR1 and CDR2 sequences are MGHDK and SYGVNS. As DNA, the CDR3 is TGTGCCAGCAGTGACAGGGGGCGCGACACCGGGGAGCTGTTTTTT. Translated, it gives CASSDRGRDTGELFF.

The rearrangement joins TRBV28 to TRBJ1-1; no definite D call. V lost 5 bases to trimming and J lost 2 bases, with 9 bases between them. Germline V gene data show CDR1 as MDHEN and CDR2 as SYDVKM. The CDR3 length is 13 residues. The DNA of the CDR3 is TGTGCCAGCAGTCCCGAGTATAACACTGAAGCTTTCTTT. It is translated as CASSPEYNTEAFF.

The V and J genes are TRBV19 and TRBJ1-1, with D maybe TRBD1 (6 bases). Deletions cut 4 bases from V and 4 bases from J, with 13 bases between. CDR1 LNHDA and CDR2 SQIVND come from the germline V gene (reference sequence). CDR3 length: 14 residues. DNA for the CDR3: TGTGCCAGTAGTAGTACAGGGTTGGGCACTGAAGCTTTCTTT. Amino acids: CASSSTGLGTEAFF.

This chain links TRBV6-5 with TRBJ1-3, with 8 bases aligning to TRBD1. Germline V lookup: CDR1 MNHEY, CDR2 SVGAGI. There are 15 residues in the CDR3. Trimming at V came to 5 bases and at J to 4 bases, leaving 7 bases not matched to a gene. CDR3 in amino acids: CASSQDRAGGNTIYF. The CDR3 bases are TGTGCCAGCAGTCAGGACAGGGCGGGCGGAAACACCATATATTTT.

The chain is built from TRBV5-1 and TRBJ2-7; TRBD2 agrees at 7 bases. CDR3 length: 14 amino acids. J gave up 4 bases and V 6 bases, and 10 bases lay outside the gene matches. Germline V gene sequence: CDR1 SGHRS, CDR2 YFSETQ. The CDR3 here is CASTNGGVGYEQYF. The DNA for the CDR3 is TGCGCCAGCACCAATGGGGGGGTAGGGTACGAGCAGTACTTC.

V usage is TRBV9 and J usage is TRBJ2-1; D may be TRBD1 (5 bases). V lost 2 bases and J lost 9, with 12 bases in between. Germline CDR1 and CDR2: SGDLS and YYNGEE. The CDR3 runs 13 residues. The CDR3 region is CASSVGHVSEQFF. The CDR3 region has the DNA TGTGCCAGCAGCGTGGGGCACGTGAGTGAGCAGTTCTTC.

The chain uses TRBV4-2 and TRBJ2-2; 15 nucleotides align to TRBD2. This CDR3 has 19 amino acids. V lost 1 base and J lost 3; bases outside the gene matches: 6. Germline V gene data show CDR1 as LGHNA and CDR2 as YNFKEQ. This chain's CDR3 is CASSQGFGTSGGYTGELFF. The CDR3 DNA reads TGTGCCAGCAGCCAAGGATTCGGGACTAGCGGGGGGTACACCGGGGAGCTGTTTTTT.

The V and J genes are TRBV6-5 and TRBJ2-3, with D perhaps TRBD2 (6 bases). V was clipped by 1 base and J by 1 base, with 12 bases between them. Germline CDR1 is MNHEY and CDR2 is SVGAGI. This CDR3 is built from 16 residues. The CDR3 DNA reads as TGTGCCAGCAGTTACTTACTAGCCGTCGGCACAGATACGCAGTATTTT. Residues: CASSYLLAVGTDTQYF.

CDR3 DNA: TGTGCCAGCTCACCACGGGTCGGACAGGCGATTAATGGCTACACCTTC. It codes for CASSPRVGQAINGYTF. This chain links TRBV18 with TRBJ1-2, with TRBD1 matching 7 bases. The germline gives CDR1 KGHSH, CDR2 LQKENI. After removal of 1 base from V and 6 bases from J, the junction contained 11 bases not matched to a gene. This CDR3 is 16 amino acids long.

CDR3 sequence reads: CASSPTDRVGQPQHF. CDR3 in DNA: TGTGCCAGCAGCCCAACCGACAGGGTCGGTCAGCCCCAGCATTTT. The genes are TRBV5-4 and TRBJ1-5, with TRBD1 matching 7 bases. Trimming removed 4 bases from V and 6 bases from J; junction bases left unmatched: 10. This CDR3 region has 15 residues. Germline CDR1 and CDR2: SGHNT and YYREEE (reference sequence). The full variable domain, in which reference TRBV5-4 and TRBJ1-5 provide the parts outside the CDR3, is ETGVTQSPTHLIKTRGQQVTLRCSSQSGHNTVSWYQQALGQGPQFIFQYYREEENGRGNFPPRFSGLQFPNYSSELNVNALELDDSALYLCASSPTDRVGQPQHFGDGTRLSIL.

The genes are TRBV27 and TRBJ2-1, with 9 nucleotides matching TRBD1. Trimming removed 1 base from V and 5 bases from J; junction bases left unmatched: 0. Germline values: CDR1 MNHEY, CDR2 SMNVEV (reference sequence). The CDR3 sequence is 14 residues long. The CDR3 is CASSLYRGHNEQFF. Written as DNA, the CDR3 is TGTGCCAGCAGTTTATACAGGGGGCACAATGAGCAGTTCTTC.

The sample holds one count of this clone. This chain joins TRBV6-6 and TRBJ1-2; D gene ambiguous. CDR3 length: 12 residues. With 5 bases removed from V and 7 bases from J, the gap between germline ends came to 11 bases. Germline values: CDR1 MNHNY, CDR2 SVGAGI (reference sequence). CDR3 DNA: TGTGCCAGCAGTCCAGGCTCGCTTGGCTACACCTTC. Its protein is CASSPGSLGYTF.

This clone was detected only a few times. The chain uses TRBV7-6 and TRBJ2-7, with unresolved D. This CDR3 spans 15 amino acids. The germline V gene has CDR1 SGHVS and CDR2 FNYEAQ. Trimming removed 0 bases from V and 0 bases from J, with 9 bases in between. The CDR3 DNA follows: TGTGCCAGCAGCTTAGCCCCTGCTAGCTCCTACGAGCAGTACTTC. It codes for CASSLAPASSYEQYF.

The V call is TRBV5-1, the J call TRBJ2-7, with 7 bases aligning to TRBD1. The ends lost 4 bases at V and 2 bases at J; junction bases unmatched: 3. CDR1 and CDR2 from the germline V gene are SGHRS and YFSETQ. The CDR3 covers 13 residues. In nucleotides, the CDR3 is TGCGCCAGCAGCCCCGGGACAGCCTACGAGCAGTACTTC. This gives the protein CASSPGTAYEQYF.

The chain joins TRBV5-1 to TRBJ2-1; perhaps TRBD2 as D (6 bases). Trimming cost V 5 bases and J 8 bases, with 11 bases left between them. CDR3 length: 12 amino acids. Per germline, CDR1 SGHRS and CDR2 YFSETQ. The CDR3 DNA reads as TGCGCCAGCAGTCCTAGCGTCGATGAGCAGTTCTTC. Translated: CASSPSVDEQFF.

V is TRBV5-1 and J is TRBJ2-7; 8 bases are shared with TRBD2. CDR1 is SGHRS and CDR2 is YFSETQ in the germline V gene. Trimming cost V 4 bases and J 3 bases; bases outside gene matches: 9. The CDR3 consists of 15 residues. The CDR3 region has the DNA TGCGCCAGCAGCCCCCAAGCGGGAGAGGTCTACGAGCAGTACTTC. Its translation: CASSPQAGEVYEQYF.

The V and J genes are TRBV4-1 and TRBJ1-2; D is unresolved. The CDR3 covers 16 residues. Trimming removed 0 bases from V and 1 base from J, with 12 bases in between. The germline CDR1 and CDR2 sequences are MGHRA and YSYEKL. The CDR3 sequence is CASSQDRSRSNYGYTF. CDR3 nucleotide sequence: TGCGCCAGCAGCCAAGATCGGTCACGGAGTAACTATGGCTACACCTTC.

The rearrangement joins TRBV7-2 to TRBJ1-1, with D uncertain. V was clipped by 1 base and J by 7 bases, with 10 bases between them. The CDR3 runs to 13 residues. CDR1 and CDR2 from the germline V gene are SGHTA and FQGNSA. The CDR3 here is CASSLVGTFEAFF. The CDR3 bases are TGTGCCAGCAGCTTAGTGGGCACATTTGAAGCTTTCTTT.

The chain recombines TRBV28 with TRBJ2-5, with 7 bases aligning to TRBD2. The germline V gene has CDR1 MDHEN and CDR2 SYDVKM. The CDR3 has 14 residues. With V trimmed by 8 bases and J by 1 base, 7 bases remained unmatched. The CDR3 region has the DNA TGTGCCAGCCTAGAGGCGGGAGCCCAAGAGACCCAGTACTTC. This sequence encodes CASLEAGAQETQYF.

This clone was counted a single time. V gene TRBV6-1 combines with J gene TRBJ1-2; D may be TRBD1 (6 bases). V was pared by 11 bases and J by 5 bases, with 12 bases between. Germline CDR1 reads MNHNS; CDR2 reads SASEGT. This CDR3 spans 11 amino acids. This CDR3 is CAAGGGYGYTF. CDR3 coding DNA: TGTGCCGCGGGGGGCGGGTATGGCTACACCTTC.